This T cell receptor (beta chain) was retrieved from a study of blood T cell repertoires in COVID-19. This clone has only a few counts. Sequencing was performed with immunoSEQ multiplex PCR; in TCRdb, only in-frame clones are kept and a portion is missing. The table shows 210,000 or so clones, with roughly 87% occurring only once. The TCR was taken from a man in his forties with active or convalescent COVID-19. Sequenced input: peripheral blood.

Here the CDR3 reads CASSDRVLYEQYF. In DNA form, the CDR3 reads TGTGCCAGCAGTGACAGGGTACTCTACGAGCAGTACTTC. The V call is TRBV25-1, the J call TRBJ2-7, with D possibly TRBD1 on 5 matching bases. Trimming removed 3 bases from V and 3 bases from J, with 9 bases in between. Germline V lookup: CDR1 MGHDK, CDR2 SYGVNS. This CDR3 is 13 amino acids long.